The rows below give T cell receptor beta chains drawn from one sample of a study of cytomegalovirus exposure and HLA in healthy donors. Sequencing was performed with immunoSEQ multiplex PCR; in TCRdb, only in-frame clones are kept and a portion is missing. The sample has more than 85,000 clones; about three quarters are singletons. Sample: PBMCs. These receptors originate from a woman aged 55-75 years in good health and CMV-seropositive. Both conserved end residues are trimmed from each CDR3. The order of the fields is CDR3 length, J gene, V gene, clone size, CDR3 protein. A clone size is listed for some rows: how often the clone was seen (once, few, many), or a class if it is expanded.

>12|TRBJ2-7|TRBV7-9|few
ASSLAQGGWEQY
>14|TRBJ1-3|TRBV10-2|once
ASSEWWLSSGNTIY
>12|TRBJ2-5|TRBV6-5|NA
ASSYNYRGETQY
>12|TRBJ2-7|TRBV18|NA
ASSLPNRAYEQY
>11|TRBJ2-6|TRBV15|once
ATSSSRANVLT
>14|TRBJ2-1|TRBV4-1|NA
ASSQDPGGSYNEQF
>12|TRBJ1-1|TRBV10-3|NA
AISENLRNTEAF
>16|TRBJ2-7|TRBV4-2|NA
ASSPRLIGSNPTIEQY
>13|TRBJ2-3|TRBV7-9|NA
ASSLGAGRADTQY
>15|TRBJ2-6|TRBV7-2|NA
ASSSTGALSGANVLT
>10|TRBJ2-7|TRBV30|NA
AWSPQGGEQY
>12|TRBJ1-2|TRBV5-1|once
ASSLGQVNYGYT
>11|TRBJ1-2|TRBV5-1|NA
ASSLSQNYGYT
>14|TRBJ1-1|TRBV9|NA
ASSVVGGEGHTEAF
>13|TRBJ2-7|TRBV19|NA
ASRLKRDSPYEQY
>13|TRBJ1-2|TRBV29-1|NA
SVAETTRANYGYT
>15|TRBJ2-7|TRBV5-4|NA
ASSLGGTGGGTYEQY
>12|TRBJ1-1|TRBV10-3|NA
AISAMLMNTEAF
>15|TRBJ1-6|TRBV27|NA
ASSFLPTGQGGSPLH
>12|TRBJ1-2|TRBV9|NA
ASSVASGNYGYT
>13|TRBJ2-4|TRBV19|NA
ASSSTGGAKNIQY
>14|TRBJ2-2|TRBV27|NA
ASSISGLTNTGELF
>13|TRBJ2-3|TRBV27|NA
ASSFKEGETDTQY
>16|TRBJ1-3|TRBV11-3|few
ASTPQPATYHSGNTIY
>12|TRBJ1-1|TRBV28|NA
ASSLSVGGTEAF
>11|TRBJ1-1|TRBV27|few
ASSHSGVSEAF
>12|TRBJ2-2|TRBV11-3|NA
ASSPGQNTGELF
>12|TRBJ1-5|TRBV2|NA
ASQDRGSGQPQH
>14|TRBJ2-5|TRBV15|NA
ATSRGSRGQMETQY
>15|TRBJ2-1|TRBV7-6|NA
ASSPNPGQEAYNEQF
>14|TRBJ1-2|TRBV5-4|NA
ASSPGGTGGLYGYT
>14|TRBJ2-1|TRBV21-1|NA
ASSKASGESYNEQF
>11|TRBJ1-1|TRBV14|NA
ASSLDRFTEAF
>11|TRBJ2-1|TRBV9|NA
ASSVGAFNEQF
>11|TRBJ1-2|TRBV7-9|NA
ASSSQGNYGYT
>12|TRBJ2-3|TRBV7-8|NA
ASSLVDIPDTQY
>13|TRBJ1-1|TRBV27|NA
ASSSRQGQNTEAF
>14|TRBJ2-5|TRBV28|NA
ASSFPLAGGRETQY
>13|TRBJ2-3|TRBV7-9|NA
ASSLFFPGGDTQY
>15|TRBJ2-3|TRBV28|NA
ASSSGLAGTSTDTQY
>11|TRBJ2-1|TRBV27|NA
ASSPGPYNEQF
>13|TRBJ2-7|TRBV5-1|NA
ASSQAGLAGYEQY
>11|TRBJ1-2|TRBV19|NA
ASSIQGYGGYT
>16|TRBJ2-1|TRBV27|NA
ASSLLTLAGGPYNEQF
>8|TRBJ2-7|TRBV2|once
ASSVREQY
>14|TRBJ1-5|TRBV27|NA
ASSFPRDSRNQPQH
>10|TRBJ1-2|TRBV5-1|NA
ASSLEGSGYT
>14|TRBJ1-1|TRBV28|NA
ASIEVGRGMNTEAF
>12|TRBJ2-5|TRBV9|NA
ASSLRSGSGTQY
>13|TRBJ1-5|TRBV4-1|NA
ASSQDVGEYQPQH
>14|TRBJ2-5|TRBV27|NA
ASSLYGRGLSETQY
>9|TRBJ1-2|TRBV6-1|NA
ASNRQDGYT
>12|TRBJ1-2|TRBV5-1|NA
ASSLESPNYGYT
>14|TRBJ2-1|TRBV5-1|once
ASSVPLAGAHNEQF
>12|TRBJ2-2|TRBV9|NA
ASTKRPGFGELF
>14|TRBJ1-4|TRBV5-5|NA
ASSLISGQGNEKLF
>11|TRBJ1-1|TRBV7-2|NA
ASSSYRDTEAF